Presented here are 11 T cell receptor beta chains from one specimen sequenced in a study of blood T cell repertoires in COVID-19. Profiling relied on immunoSEQ multiplex PCR, and the TCRdb table lists in-frame clones only, not all of them. The sample holds over 200,000 clones, 88% seen once. The source material was peripheral blood. The receptors here all came from a human donor in a cohort sampled during active COVID-19.

A single count supports this clone. The chain is built from TRBV4-1 and TRBJ1-1, with a possible D match to TRBD1 (6 bases). The CDR3 contains 14 residues. Germline CDR1 MGHRA, CDR2 YSYEKL. The V and J ends lost 3 bases and 8 bases respectively, with 16 bases between them. The CDR3 nucleotides are TGCGCCAGCAGCCATGATTCAGGGGTCGAGGAAGCTTTCTTT. This translates into CASSHDSGVEEAFF.

This chain joins TRBV9 and TRBJ2-1; D uncertain. The germline CDR1 and CDR2 sequences are SGDLS and YYNGEE. V was cut by 0 bases and J by 6 bases, with 4 bases left in between. The CDR3 is 12 amino acids. As DNA, the CDR3 is TGTGCCAGCAGCGTAGATCGCAATGAGCAGTTCTTC. This codes for CASSVDRNEQFF.

J is TRBJ1-1 and V is TRBV10-3; the match to TRBD1 covers 10 bases. The CDR3 is made up of 15 amino acids. In germline, CDR1 is ENHRY, CDR2 SYGVKD. Germline trimming cut 3 bases from V and 5 bases from J; bases unmatched to any gene: 6. Here the CDR3 DNA reads TGTGCCATCAGTGATTCGGGGACAGGGGAAACTGAAGCTTTCTTT. This sequence encodes CAISDSGTGETEAFF.

The chain carries TRBV14 and TRBJ2-1; TRBD2 agrees at 13 bases. Trimming took 4 bases from V and 8 from J; bases not matched to a gene: 5. The CDR3 has 15 amino acids. Germline V lookup: CDR1 SGHDN, CDR2 FVKESK. For the CDR3, the DNA is TGTGCCAGCAGCCCCGGACTAGCGGGGGTTTATGAGCAGTTCTTC. Amino acids: CASSPGLAGVYEQFF.

This clone was detected only once. The chain carries TRBV12-3 or TRBV12-4 and TRBJ1-1; possible D gene TRBD1, 5 bases. The CDR3 is 13 amino acids. With 6 bases removed from V and 7 bases from J, the gap between germline ends came to 15 bases. The CDR3 DNA sequence: TGTGCCAGCAGCGGGGGGTTAGTCGGTGAAGCTTTCTTT. Amino acids: CASSGGLVGEAFF.

The chain employs TRBV27 and TRBJ1-1; D is perhaps TRBD1 (6 bases). CDR3 length: 14 residues. V was shortened by 5 bases and J by 1 base, with 11 bases between the two germline ends. CDR1 and CDR2 from the germline V gene are MNHEY and SMNVEV (reference sequence). DNA of the CDR3: TGTGCCAGCAGTCTTTCAGGGGCGAACACTGAAGCTTTCTTT. Amino acid sequence: CASSLSGANTEAFF.

The V call is TRBV4-3, the J call TRBJ1-2, with 7 bases that match TRBD1. The CDR3 is 15 residues long. Trimming cost V 1 base and J 5 bases; bases outside gene matches: 7. CDR1 is LGHNA, CDR2 YSLEER, per germline. CDR3 in DNA: TGCGCCAGCAGCCAAGTCTCCTGGGACAGATATGGCTACACCTTC. The encoded protein is CASSQVSWDRYGYTF.

Remarks on this clone: Different DNA sequences within this sample yield the same CDR3. This rearrangement joins TRBV5-1 to TRBJ2-7; 8 nucleotides align to TRBD1. Germline V gene data show CDR1 as SGHRS and CDR2 as YFSETQ. V lost 4 bases to trimming and J lost 1 base; unmatched junction nucleotides: 4. The CDR3 contains 14 residues. CDR3 loop: CASSPTGGSYEQYF. The CDR3 DNA reads as TGCGCCAGCAGCCCCACAGGGGGATCCTACGAGCAGTACTTC.

With respect to this clone: One junction end disagrees with the germline gene, perhaps due to a read error. This chain links TRBV9 with TRBJ2-3; possibly TRBD2 for D (7 bases). There are 14 residues in the CDR3. Germline V lookup: CDR1 SGDLS, CDR2 YYNGEE. The CDR3 DNA follows: TGTGCCCGCAGGGAGGGGGGGGGCACAGATACGCAGTATTTT. It specifies CARREGGGTDTQYF.

This chain uses TRBV7-2 with TRBJ2-7, with 12 bases lining up with TRBD2. The CDR3 extends over 15 amino acids. V trimming: 1 base; J trimming: 3 bases; junction bases outside the gene matches: 1. Germline CDR1 reads SGHTA; CDR2 reads FQGNSA. The CDR3 coding sequence is TGTGCCAGCAGCTTAGAACTAGCGGGGGGCTACGAGCAGTACTTC. Amino acids: CASSLELAGGYEQYF.

The V gene is TRBV19, the J gene TRBJ2-5; D not certain. Germline CDR1 is LNHDA and CDR2 is SQIVND (reference sequence). The CDR3 runs 13 residues. V was trimmed by 1 base and J by 6 bases, leaving 9 bases between them. In nucleotides, the CDR3 is TGTGCCAGTAGTATAGTCGGTTTGAAGACCCAGTACTTC. Translating it yields CASSIVGLKTQYF.